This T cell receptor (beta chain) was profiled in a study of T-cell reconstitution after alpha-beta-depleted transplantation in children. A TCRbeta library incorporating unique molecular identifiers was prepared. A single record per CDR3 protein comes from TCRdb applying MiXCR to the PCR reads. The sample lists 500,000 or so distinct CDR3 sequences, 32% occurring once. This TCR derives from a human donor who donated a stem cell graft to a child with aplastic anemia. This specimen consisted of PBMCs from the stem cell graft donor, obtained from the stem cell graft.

The DNA of the CDR3 is TGCGCCAGCAGCCAAGACGTAGGCGGAGGCGGACAAGAGACCCAGTACTTC. Translation gives CASSQDVGGGGQETQYF. This sequence joins TRBV4-1 and TRBJ2-5, with TRBD2 as a possible D gene (5 bases). There are 17 residues in the CDR3. V lost 0 bases and J 2 bases, leaving 16 bases between the germline ends. Germline CDR1 is MGHRA and CDR2 is YSYEKL.